This T cell receptor (beta chain) was captured in a study of metastatic and nonmetastatic thyroid tumors (dated by TCRdb to about 2020). Study-level background: Repertoires were compared across peripheral blood and tumor or nodule tissue samples from malignant and benign thyroid patients. The paper's findings and limits, for the study overall: In both blood and tumor samples, TCR beta diversity was reported to be significantly higher in malignant tumors than in benign nodules.

CDR1 and CDR2, per the germline V gene (reference sequence), are MNHEY and SMNVEV. The CDR3 numbers 14 amino acids, ends counted. Of all the DNA, just the CDR3 is kept, 42 bases in frame from base 1. The junction carries 12 bases between V and J, which are trimmed by 2 bases and 5 bases respectively. Library construction relied on PCR. Data came from an Illumina HiSeq 4000. High-throughput sequencing was used to profile the TCR beta-chain CDR3 region of every patient. The published analysis was carried out like this. A classifier to discriminate distant-metastatic papillary thyroid cancer patients was built from CDR3 differences across clinicopathological groups. To measure repertoire diversity the researchers used the Shannon index, while the Morisita-Horn index served to gauge how similar the tumor and blood repertoires were. The public reads were run again by TCRdb, first through fastp at Q25 and then through MiXCR, and only productive beta chains were kept. The V and J calls and clone size come from TCRdb's table, not from the authors' own analysis. The sample includes around 65,000 clones, with approximately 15% observed a single time. Jointly, the top ten make up approximately 7% of the sample.

None of the patients had been given any treatment before thyroid surgery. Using T-cell receptor beta sequencing, the study looked back at clinical samples from patients collected from the early 2010s to the late 2010s. This clone was counted ten times or more. It lacks a known antigen. This may stem from a read error, because a much larger clone lies one nucleotide away. The missing conserved phenylalanine or tryptophan at the end of this CDR3 makes a read error likely. This receptor was obtained from a male donor with papillary thyroid cancer or a benign thyroid nodule (not recorded which). Some clones in this sample may be carry-over from other donors' samples. This chain joins TRBV27 to TRBJ2-5; TRBD1 is a weak D gene call, 5 bases matching. Material for sequencing was blood. The CDR3 amino acid sequence is: CASSLNQGGETQYL. The sequence in DNA is TGTGCCAGCAGTTTAAACCAGGGTGGGGAGACCCAGTACCTC.